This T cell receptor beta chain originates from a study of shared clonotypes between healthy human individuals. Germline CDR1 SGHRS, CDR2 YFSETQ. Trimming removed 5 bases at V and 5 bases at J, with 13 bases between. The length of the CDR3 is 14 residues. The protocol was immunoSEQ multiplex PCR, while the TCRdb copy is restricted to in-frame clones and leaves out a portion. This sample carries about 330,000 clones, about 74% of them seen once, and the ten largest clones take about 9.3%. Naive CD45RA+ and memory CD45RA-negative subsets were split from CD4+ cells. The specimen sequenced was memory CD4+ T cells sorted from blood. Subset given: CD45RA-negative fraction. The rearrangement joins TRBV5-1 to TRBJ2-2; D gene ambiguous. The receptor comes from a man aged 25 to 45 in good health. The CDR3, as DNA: TGCGCCAGCAGATTCTTGGGTAAAACCGGGGAGCTGTTTTTT. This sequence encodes CASRFLGKTGELFF.